One and the same sample provided the 32 T cell receptor beta chains below, sequenced in a study of T-cell reconstitution after alpha-beta-depleted transplantation in children (dated by TCRdb to the mid-2010s). The method behind the library was PCR. The instrument given in TCRdb is Illumina HiSeq 2500. Molecular barcoding was employed in the preparation of TCR libraries, with unique molecular identifiers being used to normalize TCRbeta repertoire quantification. Using fastp trimming at Q25 and MiXCR clonotype assembly, TCRdb reanalyzed the public sequencing data and kept in-frame beta chains. Every entry covers one CDR3 protein and lists the most common genes and DNA from its rows. The sample profile shows roughly 200,000 distinct CDR3 sequences; around 6.8% of them were found once. The ten largest clones capture 3% to 3.5% of the sample. The sequences come from PBMCs from the stem cell graft donor, collected from the stem cell graft. The receptors stem from a human donor who donated a stem cell graft to a child with Wiskott-Aldrich syndrome.

This clonotype was found a few times. This chain links TRBV14 with TRBJ2-1, with 11 bases identical to TRBD1. V shed 4 bases, J shed 0 bases, and the junction held 11 bases outside the gene matches. Germline V CDR1 and CDR2: SGHDN, FVKESK. The CDR3 runs 19 residues. The CDR3 loop is CASSPGRDRGASSYNEQFF. In nucleotides, the CDR3 is TGTGCCAGCAGCCCTGGGAGGGACAGGGGGGCGAGCTCCTACAATGAGCAGTTCTTC.

V gene TRBV29-1 combines with J gene TRBJ1-2; 8 bases match TRBD1. The V gene end was trimmed by 6 bases and the J gene end by 4 bases; junction bases not matched to a gene: 10. CDR3 length equals 14 residues. Germline V lookup: CDR1 SQVTM, CDR2 ANQGSEA. The CDR3 region has the DNA TGCAGCGTCCAAACGGACAGGGCCCTCTATGGCTACACCTTC. Its translation is CSVQTDRALYGYTF.

This clonotype was picked up many times. V usage is TRBV7-2 and J usage is TRBJ2-7, with TRBD2 matching over 9 bases. The CDR3 sequence is 15 residues long. V lost 4 bases, J lost 7 bases, and 11 bases stayed unmatched. The germline CDR1 and CDR2 sequences are SGHTA and FQGNSA. CDR3 DNA sequence: TGTGCCAGCAGCTCCTGGCCGGGACTAGCTAGTGAGCAGTACTTC. Translated, it gives CASSSWPGLASEQYF.

This chain connects TRBV20-1 to TRBJ1-2; TRBD1 is a possible D gene (6 bases). This CDR3 spans 14 amino acids. CDR1 and CDR2 from the germline V gene are DFQATT and SNEGSKA (reference sequence). V lost 6 bases to trimming and J lost 7 bases, with 21 bases between them. CDR3 sequence: CSAARDNFQGGYTF. CDR3 coding DNA: TGCAGTGCAGCCCGGGACAATTTTCAGGGTGGCTACACCTTC.

Many counts were recorded for this clonotype. This chain links TRBV6-5 with TRBJ1-1; no clear D gene. Trimming took 7 bases from V and 1 from J, leaving 10 bases between them. Germline V CDR1 and CDR2: MNHEY, SVGAGI. The CDR3 consists of 13 residues. CDR3 in amino acids: CASTLDGNTEAFF. CDR3 bases: TGTGCCAGCACCCTGGACGGGAACACTGAAGCTTTCTTT.

This clonotype was observed at least ten times. V and J are TRBV4-2 and TRBJ2-2; 8 nucleotides align to TRBD1. The CDR3 totals 18 residues. Germline trimming cut 0 bases from V and 3 bases from J; bases unmatched to any gene: 9. Germline V gene sequence: CDR1 LGHNA, CDR2 YNFKEQ. The CDR3 sequence: CASSQDPHRQGYTGELFF. CDR3 nucleotides: TGTGCCAGCAGCCAAGATCCCCACAGACAGGGGTACACCGGGGAGCTGTTTTTT.

This clonotype came up many times. The rearrangement uses TRBV6-5 and TRBJ2-5; tentatively, D is TRBD1 (6 bases). The CDR3 has 14 residues. Trimming stripped 0 bases from V and 3 bases from J, with 8 bases between. Germline loops: CDR1 MNHEY, CDR2 SVGAGI. The CDR3 loop is CASSYSAGEETQYF. The CDR3 DNA reads as TGTGCCAGCAGTTACTCCGCAGGGGAAGAGACCCAGTACTTC.

The chain joins TRBV20-1 to TRBJ2-5; 9 nucleotides match TRBD2. The CDR3 length is 16 residues. Germline CDR1 reads DFQATT; CDR2 reads SNEGSKA (reference sequence). Losses at the gene ends were 6 bases for V and 3 bases for J; bases not matched to a gene: 14. CDR3: CSADQGPLAGKETQYF. In nucleotides, the CDR3 is TGCAGTGCGGATCAGGGGCCCCTAGCGGGAAAAGAGACCCAGTACTTC.

Ten or more counts support this clonotype. V is TRBV20-1 and J is TRBJ2-1; TRBD1 or TRBD2 may be the D gene (5 bases each). Germline CDR1 reads DFQATT; CDR2 reads SNEGSKA (reference sequence). The CDR3 consists of 13 residues. CDR3 bases: TGCAGCGGCCTCGGGGCGGCCTACAATGAGCAGTTCTTC. This translates into CSGLGAAYNEQFF.

This clonotype was seen ten or more times. J is TRBJ1-5 and V is TRBV12-3 or TRBV12-4, with 8 bases that match TRBD1. V lost 6 bases and J lost 9; bases outside the gene matches: 7. This CDR3 is built from 13 residues. CDR3 DNA: TGTGCCAGCAGCTACAGGGGGGTTGGGCCCCAGCATTTT. It yields the protein CASSYRGVGPQHF.

This clonotype was seen repeatedly, ten times or more. J is TRBJ2-1 and V is TRBV6-2 or TRBV6-3; D ambiguous. The germline gives CDR1 MNHEY, CDR2 SVGEGT. Trimming took 3 bases from V and 0 from J, leaving 12 bases between them. This CDR3 comprises 16 residues. The CDR3, as DNA: TGTGCCAGCAGTTATCGTAGGCTTTCCTCCTACAATGAGCAGTTCTTC. Amino acid sequence: CASSYRRLSSYNEQFF.

This clonotype showed up many times. The J gene is TRBJ2-7, the V gene TRBV6-1; TRBD1 agrees at 8 bases. The CDR3 is 14 residues long. The V gene's germline CDR1 is MNHNS and CDR2 SASEGT. Trimming at V came to 6 bases and at J to 7 bases, leaving 11 bases not matched to a gene. CDR3 DNA sequence: TGTGCCAGCAGCGCGGGACAGGCACCTGGGGAGCAGTACTTC. Translating gives CASSAGQAPGEQYF.

The table lists this clonotype with many counts. CDR3 sequence reads: CASTLGGGANYGYTF. The DNA for the CDR3 is TGTGCCAGCACCCTGGGTGGGGGAGCTAACTATGGCTACACCTTC. This chain uses TRBV12-3 or TRBV12-4 with TRBJ1-2; D is possibly TRBD1 (5 bases). Between the trimmed V and J ends, which lost 7 bases and 0 bases, there was a span of 15 bases. The CDR3 contains 15 residues.

The V gene is TRBV19, the J gene TRBJ2-7; 8 positions match TRBD1. The CDR3 totals 17 residues. Germline V gene sequence: CDR1 LNHDA, CDR2 SQIVND (reference sequence). After removal of 7 bases from V and 5 bases from J, the junction contained 19 bases not matched to a gene. CDR3 bases: TGTGCCAGTAAGCCCGCCGGGACAGGTAATAGGGTCCACGAGCAGTACTTC. It specifies CASKPAGTGNRVHEQYF.

Ten or more counts support this clonotype. The J gene is TRBJ2-5, the V gene TRBV6-1; perhaps TRBD1 as D (5 bases). CDR1 and CDR2 (germline): MNHNS, SASEGT. This CDR3 region has 14 residues. V was pared by 2 bases and J by 1 base, with 8 bases between. The CDR3 reads CASSEQTVQETQYF. The CDR3, as DNA: TGTGCCAGCAGTGAACAGACAGTCCAAGAGACCCAGTACTTC.

This clonotype was recorded a few times. The chain couples TRBV5-1 to TRBJ2-6; no clear D gene. Germline values: CDR1 SGHRS, CDR2 YFSETQ. Trimming took 4 bases from V and 2 from J, leaving 4 bases between them. CDR3 length: 13 amino acids. The CDR3 DNA follows: TGCGCCAGCAGCACTCCTGGGGCCAACGTCCTGACTTTC. It specifies CASSTPGANVLTF. Filled out from reference TRBV5-1 and TRBJ2-6, the complete variable domain reads KAGVTQTPRYLIKTRGQQVTLSCSPISGHRSVSWYQQTPGQGLQFLFEYFSETQRNKGNFPGRFSGRQFSNSRSEMNVSTLELGDSALYLCASSTPGANVLTFGAGSRLTVL.

This clonotype occurred many times. The rearrangement uses TRBV10-3 and TRBJ1-5; 9 bases align to TRBD1. After removal of 3 bases from V and 0 bases from J, the junction contained 6 bases not matched to a gene. CDR1 and CDR2 from the germline V gene are ENHRY and SYGVKD. The CDR3 totals 17 residues. This chain's CDR3 is CAISDNRGPGSNQPQHF. CDR3 DNA sequence: TGTGCCATCAGTGACAACAGGGGGCCGGGTAGCAATCAGCCCCAGCATTTT.

This clonotype has a handful of counts. The CDR3 spells CASTEAGGLDEQFF. The CDR3 DNA reads as TGTGCCAGCACCGAAGCGGGGGGGCTCGATGAGCAGTTCTTC. V usage is TRBV6-2 or TRBV6-3 and J usage is TRBJ2-1; TRBD2 agrees at 10 bases. V dropped 7 bases and J dropped 8; count of bases not matched to a gene: 8. The CDR3 contains 14 residues. Germline-derived CDR1 and CDR2 are MNHEY and SVGEGT.

The table lists this clonotype with many counts. The rearrangement links TRBV28 to TRBJ1-6; D is unresolved. There are 13 residues in the CDR3. The germline V gene has CDR1 MDHEN and CDR2 SYDVKM. V shed 8 bases and J shed 5 bases, with 10 bases lying between them. The CDR3 nucleotides read TGTGCCAGCCGAGGGAGGGATAATTCACCCCTCCACTTT. It specifies CASRGRDNSPLHF.

This clonotype came up many times. The CDR3 region is CASSQVTTNYGYTF. In nucleotides, the CDR3 is TGTGCCAGCAGCCAAGTAACGACTAACTATGGCTACACCTTC. The chain uses TRBV3-1 and TRBJ1-2; D uncertain. V was pared by 1 base and J by 0 bases, with 6 bases between. The germline CDR1 and CDR2 sequences are LGHDT and YNNKEL (reference sequence). The CDR3 sequence is 14 residues long.

The sample holds many counts of this clonotype. V and J are TRBV29-1 and TRBJ1-3; no firm D call. Germline V gives CDR1 SQVTM, CDR2 ANQGSEA. The CDR3 is 11 amino acids. With 8 bases removed from V and 0 bases from J, the gap between germline ends came to 5 bases. CDR3 DNA: TGCAGCTTCAGCTCTGGAAACACCATATATTTT. Translation gives CSFSSGNTIYF.

The chain has TRBV3-1 and TRBJ1-3; D gene ambiguous. This CDR3 has 14 residues. The V end lost 6 bases, the J end lost 5 bases, and 14 bases lay between the germline ends. Per germline, CDR1 LGHDT and CDR2 YNNKEL (reference sequence). In DNA form, the CDR3 reads TGTGCCAGCAGTCGGATTGAATCAAGAAACACCATATATTTT. Residues: CASSRIESRNTIYF.

This clonotype appeared many times. V usage is TRBV7-7 and J usage is TRBJ2-2; D perhaps matches TRBD2 (5 bases). The CDR3 is made up of 15 amino acids. Germline assignment: CDR1 SSHAT and CDR2 FNYEAQ (reference sequence). Trimming stripped 5 bases from V and 2 bases from J, with 12 bases between. The CDR3 loop is CASSKKSGNTGELFF. CDR3 bases: TGTGCCAGCAGCAAGAAAAGCGGCAACACCGGGGAGCTGTTTTTT.

This clonotype was detected ten times or more. This chain connects TRBV6-1 to TRBJ1-3; no reliable D call. Trimming pared 4 bases from V and 0 bases from J, leaving 13 bases between. The germline gives CDR1 MNHNS, CDR2 SASEGT. The CDR3 has 16 residues. In DNA, the CDR3 is TGTGCCAGCAGTGCGGGTCGGGCTTACTCTGGAAACACCATATATTTT. Its protein is CASSAGRAYSGNTIYF.

The chain joins TRBV19 to TRBJ2-3; D is ambiguous. There are 17 residues in the CDR3. From germline, CDR1 is LNHDA and CDR2 SQIVND (reference sequence). V dropped 5 bases and J dropped 0 bases, with 18 bases sitting between them. Here the CDR3 DNA reads TGTGCCAGTAGTCTCCTCCCCGGGTCGACTAGCACAGATACGCAGTATTTT. This gives the protein CASSLLPGSTSTDTQYF.

This clonotype was recorded at least ten times. CDR3 region: CASSLVDGGSSPLHF. CDR3 nucleotide sequence: TGCGCCAGCAGCTTGGTGGACGGGGGAAGTTCACCCCTCCACTTT. The chain couples TRBV5-1 to TRBJ1-6; a possible D gene is TRBD1 (5 bases). In germline, CDR1 is SGHRS, CDR2 YFSETQ. The CDR3 is made up of 15 amino acids. V was trimmed by 0 bases and J by 9 bases, leaving 13 bases between them. The full variable domain, in which reference TRBV5-1 and TRBJ1-6 provide the parts outside the CDR3, is KAGVTQTPRYLIKTRGQQVTLSCSPISGHRSVSWYQQTPGQGLQFLFEYFSETQRNKGNFPGRFSGRQFSNSRSEMNVSTLELGDSALYLCASSLVDGGSSPLHFGNGTRLTVT.

A few counts support this clonotype. The chain has TRBV5-6 and TRBJ2-7; D is ambiguous. Looked up from germline, CDR1 is SGHDT and CDR2 is YYEEEE. The CDR3 runs to 18 residues. V was clipped by 4 bases and J by 0 bases, with 23 bases between them. CDR3 loop: CASSRFELRLSDSYEQYF. CDR3 nucleotides: TGTGCCAGCAGCCGATTTGAGTTGAGACTTTCCGACTCCTACGAGCAGTACTTC.

The table lists this clonotype with many counts. The V gene is TRBV20-1, the J gene TRBJ1-1; D is undetermined. V lost 0 bases and J lost 11, with 10 bases in between. The germline V gene has CDR1 DFQATT and CDR2 SNEGSKA (reference sequence). The CDR3 runs 11 residues. CDR3: CSARDRPNAFF. In DNA form, the CDR3 reads TGCAGTGCTAGAGATCGCCCGAACGCTTTCTTT.

This clonotype was counted ten times or more. V usage is TRBV7-7 and J usage is TRBJ2-2; D possibly uses TRBD1 or TRBD2 (5 bases each). In germline, CDR1 is SSHAT, CDR2 FNYEAQ (reference sequence). The CDR3 contains 15 residues. V gave up 5 bases and J gave up 3 bases, with 13 bases separating them. The CDR3 here is CASSPGRLDTGELFF. The CDR3 bases are TGTGCCAGCAGCCCGGGGCGCCTGGACACCGGGGAGCTGTTTTTT.

This clonotype was counted at least ten times. This chain uses TRBV10-3 with TRBJ2-3, with D tentatively TRBD1 or TRBD2 (5 bases each). The length of the CDR3 is 13 residues. CDR1 is ENHRY, CDR2 SYGVKD, per germline. V was clipped by 1 base and J by 4 bases, with 6 bases between them. The CDR3 is CAISELGADTQYF. The CDR3 nucleotides are TGTGCCATCAGTGAGTTGGGGGCAGATACGCAGTATTTT.

This clonotype came up a few times. The CDR3 nucleotides read TGCGCCAGCAGCTTTCCGGGAGCGGGACCCGAGACCCAGTACTTC. Amino acid sequence: CASSFPGAGPETQYF. V gene TRBV5-1 combines with J gene TRBJ2-5; 7 nucleotides align to TRBD2. This CDR3 is built from 15 residues. After removal of 2 bases from V and 5 bases from J, the junction contained 9 bases not matched to a gene. CDR1 and CDR2 from the germline V gene are SGHRS and YFSETQ.

This clonotype came up many times. The chain couples TRBV9 to TRBJ1-1; D is perhaps TRBD1 (6 bases). V gave up 0 bases and J gave up 4 bases, with 25 bases separating them. Per the germline V gene, CDR1 is SGDLS and CDR2 is YYNGEE. The CDR3 totals 19 residues. In DNA, the CDR3 is TGTGCCAGCAGCGTAGTCACAGGGACGTTTGGGTTGTTGGGCACTGAAGCTTTCTTT. Its translation: CASSVVTGTFGLLGTEAFF.